The 26 T cell receptor beta chains in this list originate from one sample, sequenced in a study of immune characteristics of hereditary and idiopathic chronic pancreatitis. The assay was immunoSEQ multiplex PCR, and TCRdb's table has in-frame clones only and misses some. The sample carries approximately 9,800 clones, roughly 77% recorded once. Chronic pancreatitis tissue was collected during total pancreatectomy with islet autotransplantation. The sequencing sample was made of pancreas tissue with idiopathic chronic pancreatitis. The receptor source for this set is a human donor with chronic pancreatitis.

This clone was recorded a few times. The V gene is TRBV7-9, the J gene TRBJ1-2, with TRBD1 matching over 11 bases. Germline CDR1 and CDR2: SEHNR and FQNEAQ (reference sequence). The CDR3 contains 14 residues. Losses at the gene ends were 6 bases for V and 7 bases for J; bases not matched to a gene: 7. As DNA, the CDR3 is TGTGCCAGCAGACCCGGGACAGGGGGTTCTGGCTACACCTTC. It specifies CASRPGTGGSGYTF.

The V call is TRBV11-2, the J call TRBJ2-7, with 7 bases matching TRBD2. Germline V gives CDR1 SGHAT, CDR2 FQNNGV. The CDR3 covers 18 residues. Trimming at V came to 4 bases and at J to 7 bases, leaving 22 bases not matched to a gene. The CDR3 is CASSYRSSPREVGQEQYV. CDR3 nucleotide sequence: TGTGCCAGCAGCTACCGTTCTTCGCCCCGGGAGGTAGGTCAGGAGCAGTACGTC.

The chain is built from TRBV5-1 and TRBJ2-2; D unclear. V gave up 0 bases and J gave up 7 bases, with 10 bases separating them. The CDR3 is made up of 14 amino acids. Germline V gene data show CDR1 as SGHRS and CDR2 as YFSETQ. The CDR3 protein is CASSLVLGNGELFF. The CDR3 DNA reads as TGCGCCAGCAGCTTGGTTTTGGGAAACGGGGAGCTGTTTTTT.

This clone occurred once. This chain links TRBV6-2 or TRBV6-3 with TRBJ1-2; TRBD1 aligns across 7 bases. Germline assignment: CDR1 MNHEY and CDR2 SVGEGT. V lost 5 bases to trimming and J lost 5 bases; unmatched junction nucleotides: 5. The CDR3 sequence is 13 residues long. The DNA of the CDR3 is TGTGCCAGCAGTGCCTCGGGACAGTATGGCTACACCTTC. Translating it yields CASSASGQYGYTF.

The chain links TRBV2 to TRBJ2-5; D is unresolved. With 3 bases removed from V and 1 base from J, the gap between germline ends came to 0 bases. Germline-derived CDR1 and CDR2 are SNHLY and FYNNEI. The CDR3 is 11 amino acids. CDR3 bases: TGTGCCAGCAGTGACCAAGAGACCCAGTACTTC. Translation gives CASSDQETQYF.

The J gene is TRBJ1-6, the V gene TRBV7-9; 7 bases are shared with TRBD1. With 5 bases clipped from V and 7 bases from J, the junction kept 8 bases outside the gene matches. The CDR3 extends over 15 amino acids. CDR1 is SEHNR and CDR2 is FQNEAQ in the germline V gene (reference sequence). CDR3 amino acids: CASSPRQGYNSPLHF. The CDR3 DNA sequence: TGTGCCAGCAGCCCGAGACAGGGATACAATTCACCCCTCCACTTT.

The chain employs TRBV2 and TRBJ2-1; the D gene is possibly TRBD2 (7 bases). The CDR3 is made up of 12 amino acids. The V and J ends lost 6 bases and 10 bases respectively, with 13 bases between them. In germline, CDR1 is SNHLY, CDR2 FYNNEI. The chain's CDR3 is CASSPGGREQFF. In DNA form, the CDR3 reads TGTGCCAGCAGCCCCGGGGGGCGGGAGCAGTTCTTC.

This clone has more than one count but fewer than ten. The gene calls are TRBV2 and TRBJ1-6; 9 bases are shared with TRBD1. The V gene's germline CDR1 is SNHLY and CDR2 FYNNEI. The CDR3 extends over 15 amino acids. V gave up 8 bases and J gave up 10 bases; unmatched junction bases: 12. Written as DNA, the CDR3 is TGTGCCAGCTCTATCGTCCGGGACAGGGCCTCACCCCTCCACTTT. This sequence encodes CASSIVRDRASPLHF.

The chain is built from TRBV3-1 (or the pseudogene TRBV3-2) and TRBJ2-1; no reliable D call. This CDR3 region has 13 residues. Germline-derived CDR1 and CDR2 are LGHDT and YNNKEL (reference sequence). Trimming removed 1 base from V and 8 bases from J, with 9 bases in between. The CDR3 nucleotides are TGTGCCAGCAGCCAAGTTAGGGCGCATGAGCAGTTCTTC. It encodes CASSQVRAHEQFF.

The chain recombines TRBV18 with TRBJ1-4; D might be TRBD1 (6 bases). The CDR3 extends over 17 amino acids. Germline V gene sequence: CDR1 KGHSH, CDR2 LQKENI. Between the trimmed V and J ends, which lost 3 bases and 10 bases, there was a span of 24 bases. CDR3 nucleotides: TGTGCCAGCTCACCTTTTAACCCACGAGGGGGTCCGGGAAAACTGTTTTTT. Its translation: CASSPFNPRGGPGKLFF.

V usage is TRBV28 and J usage is TRBJ1-6; D unresolved. The CDR3 length is 16 residues. The V end lost 6 bases, the J end lost 4 bases, and 16 bases lay between the germline ends. CDR1 and CDR2 from the germline V gene are MDHEN and SYDVKM. As DNA, the CDR3 is TGTGCCAGCAGCGACGAAAAGGACGGTTATAATTCACCCCTCCACTTT. It translates to CASSDEKDGYNSPLHF.

This clone has only one observation. This chain joins TRBV7-8 and TRBJ1-1; D might be TRBD1 (5 bases). The V gene lost 1 base and the J gene lost 3 bases, with 12 bases spanning the gap. This CDR3 is built from 15 residues. Per germline, CDR1 SGHVS and CDR2 FQNEAQ. The CDR3 DNA reads as TGTGCCAGCAGCTTAGGACGGGGGTTGGACACTGAAGCTTTCTTT. Encoded protein: CASSLGRGLDTEAFF.

The V and J genes are TRBV19 and TRBJ2-1; D is ambiguous. Germline assignment: CDR1 LNHDA and CDR2 SQIVND (reference sequence). The CDR3 has 16 residues. Between the trimmed V and J ends, which lost 4 bases and 5 bases, there was a span of 18 bases. The CDR3 coding sequence is TGTGCCAGTAGTAATTTCATGACTCATCTGAACAATGAGCAGTTCTTC. Its translation: CASSNFMTHLNNEQFF.

This chain links TRBV27 with TRBJ1-6, with 7 bases that match TRBD1. Germline V gene sequence: CDR1 MNHEY, CDR2 SMNVEV (reference sequence). Germline trimming cut 0 bases from V and 7 bases from J; bases unmatched to any gene: 3. The CDR3 totals 15 residues. The CDR3 sequence: CASSLSQGGNSPLHF. CDR3 bases: TGTGCCAGCAGTTTATCGCAGGGGGGGAATTCACCCCTCCACTTT.

This clone was recorded a few times. This chain uses TRBV7-9 with TRBJ1-4, with TRBD1 identical over 11 bases. In germline, CDR1 is SEHNR, CDR2 FQNEAQ (reference sequence). With V trimmed by 3 bases and J by 0 bases, 6 bases remained unmatched. The CDR3 consists of 18 residues. The CDR3 here is CASSFGQGARATNEKLFF. The CDR3, as DNA: TGTGCCAGCAGCTTCGGACAGGGGGCCCGGGCAACTAATGAAAAACTGTTTTTT.

This chain connects TRBV18 to TRBJ1-4; no clear D gene. The germline V and J ends were trimmed by 3 bases and 8 bases, with 4 bases remaining between them. Germline V gives CDR1 KGHSH, CDR2 LQKENI. CDR3 size: 11 residues. The CDR3 bases are TGTGCCAGCTCACCGGGGGAAAAACTGTTTTTT. Translated: CASSPGEKLFF.

A few counts support this clone. The V gene is TRBV3-1 (or the pseudogene TRBV3-2), the J gene TRBJ1-2; D remains unclear. Trimming pared 1 base from V and 5 bases from J, leaving 23 bases between. Germline loops: CDR1 LGHDT, CDR2 YNNKEL (reference sequence). The CDR3 sequence is 18 residues long. The CDR3 bases are TGTGCCAGCAGCCAAGGAATACCGGGCCCCTTCAAGGGTTATGGCTACACCTTC. Its protein is CASSQGIPGPFKGYGYTF.

This chain links TRBV6-6 with TRBJ1-1; D is possibly TRBD1 (6 bases). V lost 7 bases to trimming and J lost 0 bases, with 6 bases between them. Germline-derived CDR1 and CDR2 are MNHNY and SVGAGI (reference sequence). CDR3 length: 12 amino acids. CDR3 in DNA: TGTGCCAGCAAGGGGGTGAACACTGAAGCTTTCTTT. It codes for CASKGVNTEAFF.

The gene calls are TRBV19 and TRBJ2-1, with D perhaps assigned TRBD1 or TRBD2 (5 bases each). The germline V gene has CDR1 LNHDA and CDR2 SQIVND (reference sequence). The CDR3 has 14 residues. The V end lost 1 base, the J end lost 9 bases, and 13 bases lay between the germline ends. In DNA, the CDR3 is TGTGCCAGTAGTATAGCAGGGCTAGCAAGTGAGCAGTTCTTC. It specifies CASSIAGLASEQFF.

This chain uses TRBV5-1 with TRBJ2-5, with 9 bases lining up with TRBD1. This CDR3 is built from 15 residues. CDR1 and CDR2 from the germline V gene are SGHRS and YFSETQ. V lost 3 bases and J lost 1; bases outside the gene matches: 4. The CDR3 protein is CASSSTGGRQETQYF. The CDR3, as DNA: TGCGCCAGCAGCTCGACAGGGGGTCGCCAAGAGACCCAGTACTTC.

The chain employs TRBV4-3 and TRBJ2-7; D is uncertain. CDR1 is LGHNA, CDR2 YSLEER, per germline. Trimming took off 0 bases at V and 2 bases at J, with 8 bases between the two ends. CDR3 size: 14 residues. CDR3 residues: CASSQDRAAYEQYF. The CDR3 region has the DNA TGCGCCAGCAGCCAAGATCGGGCCGCCTACGAGCAGTACTTC.

The chain joins TRBV7-2 to TRBJ2-3; D not certain. CDR1 is SGHTA and CDR2 is FQGNSA in the germline V gene. This CDR3 has 14 amino acids. Deletions cut 1 base from V and 1 base from J, with 6 bases between. CDR3 in DNA: TGTGCCAGCAGCTTAGAATCTCGCACAGATACGCAGTATTTT. This translates into CASSLESRTDTQYF. Complete variable domain (other parts from reference TRBV7-2 and TRBJ2-3): GAGVSQSPSNKVTEKGKDVELRCDPISGHTALYWYRQSLGQGLEFLIYFQGNSAPDKSGLPSDRFSAERTGGSVSTLTIQRTQQEDSAVYLCASSLESRTDTQYFGPGTRLTVL.

The rearrangement links TRBV19 to TRBJ2-1, with 13 bases lining up with TRBD2. The CDR3 length is 15 residues. The trim removed 5 bases at V and 10 bases at J, leaving 8 bases unmatched. Germline V CDR1 and CDR2: LNHDA, SQIVND (reference sequence). CDR3 DNA sequence: TGTGCCAGTAGTCGAGGACTAGCGGGGGACGGCGAGCAGTTCTTC. Residues: CASSRGLAGDGEQFF.

This clone was seen only once. The chain employs TRBV28 and TRBJ1-5; the D gene is possibly TRBD1 (6 bases). V lost 3 bases, J lost 1 base, and 13 bases lay in between. There are 16 residues in the CDR3. Germline CDR1 and CDR2: MDHEN and SYDVKM. In DNA, the CDR3 is TGTGCCAGCAGTTTGTCGGGGGCCGGGAGCAATCAGCCCCAGCATTTT. This translates into CASSLSGAGSNQPQHF.

V and J are TRBV10-3 and TRBJ2-2, with D tentatively TRBD1 (6 bases). The CDR3 is made up of 19 amino acids. Germline V CDR1 and CDR2: ENHRY, SYGVKD. Trimming took 4 bases from V and 2 from J, leaving 23 bases between them. The CDR3: CAISAPPRTAPQNTGELFF. CDR3 nucleotides: TGTGCCATCAGTGCACCGCCCCGGACAGCTCCTCAAAACACCGGGGAGCTGTTTTTT.

This rearrangement joins TRBV6-4 to TRBJ2-2; 9 bases line up with TRBD2. The CDR3 spans 15 residues. The germline V gene has CDR1 MRHNA and CDR2 SNTAGT. Trimming at V came to 4 bases and at J to 0 bases, leaving 0 bases not matched to a gene. As DNA, the CDR3 is TGTGCCAGCAGTGCTAGCGGGGCGAACACCGGGGAGCTGTTTTTT. It translates to CASSASGANTGELFF.